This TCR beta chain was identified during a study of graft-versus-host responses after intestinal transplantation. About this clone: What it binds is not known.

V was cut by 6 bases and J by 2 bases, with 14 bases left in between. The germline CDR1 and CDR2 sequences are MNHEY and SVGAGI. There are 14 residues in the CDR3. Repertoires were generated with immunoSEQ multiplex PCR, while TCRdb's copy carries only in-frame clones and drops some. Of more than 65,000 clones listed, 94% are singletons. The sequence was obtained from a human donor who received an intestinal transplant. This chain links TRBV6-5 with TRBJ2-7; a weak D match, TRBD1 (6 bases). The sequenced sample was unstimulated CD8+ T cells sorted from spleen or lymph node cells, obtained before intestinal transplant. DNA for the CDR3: TGTGCCAGCAGCCGAACCCAGGGGACCTACGAGCAGTACTTC. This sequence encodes CASSRTQGTYEQYF.